Listed below are T cell receptor beta chains from one sample, sequenced in a study of T-cell reconstitution after alpha-beta-depleted transplantation in children. TCRdb re-called the PCR reads through MiXCR, storing one row per CDR3 protein. This sample has around 200,000 distinct CDR3 sequences, with approximately 6.6% found just once. Sequenced material: PBMCs from the stem cell graft donor, taken from the stem cell graft. The receptors shown here come from a human donor who donated a stem cell graft to a child with Wiskott-Aldrich syndrome. CDR3s include the opening cysteine and the closing phenylalanine or tryptophan. The D gene is left open where the match is weak. Only some rows state a clone size, as once, few, many or a class for expanded clones.

V gene	clone size	D gene	J gene	CDR3 DNA	CDR3 protein
TRBV7-2	many	TRBD1	TRBJ2-4	TGTGCCAGCAGCCTGGGACAGATAAACATTCAGTACTTC	CASSLGQINIQYF
TRBV23-1	.	.	TRBJ2-2	TGCGCCAGCAGTCATCCCGGACAGTTCTACACCGGGGAGCTGTTTTTT	CASSHPGQFYTGELFF
TRBV12-3/TRBV12-4	many	TRBD1	TRBJ1-2	TGTGCCAGCAGTAAAGAAACTCCGGGACAGAACTATGGCTACACCTTC	CASSKETPGQNYGYTF
TRBV15	.	TRBD2	TRBJ2-3	TGTGCCACCAGCAGCGACTGGACTAGCGGGAGGATGACGGATACGCAGTATTTT	CATSSDWTSGRMTDTQYF
TRBV5-6	few	TRBD2	TRBJ2-7	TGTGCCAGCAGCCCCGGGACTAGCGGGAGAGGCGAGCAGTACTTC	CASSPGTSGRGEQYF
TRBV7-2	few	TRBD1	TRBJ1-2	TGTGCCAGCAGCTTAGCGTGGACAGGGAGAGGCTACACCTTC	CASSLAWTGRGYTF
TRBV11-3	many	.	TRBJ2-1	TGTGCCAGCAGCCACGGGAGTTACAATGAGCAGTTCTTC	CASSHGSYNEQFF
TRBV11-2	many	.	TRBJ2-7	TGTGCCAGCAGCTCCTTGGGTAGGAACTACGAGCAGTACTTC	CASSSLGRNYEQYF
TRBV5-6	once	.	TRBJ2-5	TGTGCCAGCAGCCCCGGTGTCCTCTGGGAGACCCAGTACTTC	CASSPGVLWETQYF
TRBV12-3/TRBV12-4	many	.	TRBJ2-2	TGTGCCAGCAGCATCAGCTCCTCCGAGCTGTTTTTT	CASSISSSELFF
TRBV5-1	many	TRBD1	TRBJ1-5	TGCGCCAGCAGCCCATCTGGAGGGGGCGATCAGCCCCAGCATTTT	CASSPSGGGDQPQHF
TRBV18	few	TRBD1	TRBJ2-7	TGTGCCAGCTCAAAGGGACAGAGCTCCTACGAGCAGTACTTC	CASSKGQSSYEQYF
TRBV13	.	.	TRBJ1-1	TGTGCCATCGGCTTCGGGCTCGCAAACACTGAAGCTTTCTTT	CAIGFGLANTEAFF
TRBV24-1	many	.	TRBJ2-3	TGTGCCACCAGTGATTTACTGCATACGCAGTATTTT	CATSDLLHTQYF
TRBV20-1	many	.	TRBJ2-7	TGCAGTGCTAGAGGGACCAAAGGGACTCCCTACGAGCAGTACTTC	CSARGTKGTPYEQYF
TRBV5-1	many	.	TRBJ2-4	TGCGCCAGCAGCTTGGCGGGCACGGTCAACATTCAGTACTTC	CASSLAGTVNIQYF
TRBV29-1	once	.	TRBJ2-1	TGCAGCGCCGGACAGACCAACTACAATGAGCAGTTCTTC	CSAGQTNYNEQFF
TRBV4-3	many	.	TRBJ2-3	TGCGCCAGCAGCCAAAGGGAAAACACAGATACGCAGTATTTT	CASSQRENTDTQYF
TRBV7-9	.	TRBD1	TRBJ2-7	TGTGCCAGCAGCCCGGACAGGGCCCACGAGCAGTACTTC	CASSPDRAHEQYF
TRBV20-1	many	TRBD1	TRBJ2-7	TGCAGTGCTAGACCCGGGACAGGGGGCATGAGGGAGCAGTACTTC	CSARPGTGGMREQYF
TRBV5-5	many	TRBD2	TRBJ2-2	TGTGCCAGCAGCTTGGGCGGGAGTCCAACCGGGGAGCTGTTTTTT	CASSLGGSPTGELFF
TRBV7-9	many	.	TRBJ2-1	TGTGCCAGCAGCCTCCCCAGTGAGGGAGTTGATAGTGAGCAGTTCTTC	CASSLPSEGVDSEQFF
TRBV29-1	many	.	TRBJ1-2	TGCAGCGTTGTGCCGCAAGGGGACTATGGCTACACCTTC	CSVVPQGDYGYTF
TRBV7-9	many	.	TRBJ2-7	TGTGCCAGCAGCGCCGTAGGGGGTACCTACGAGCAGTACTTC	CASSAVGGTYEQYF
TRBV20-1	.	.	TRBJ2-3	TGCAGTGTTTGGGGCCCCAGAGAGGCGTTAATTTCAGATACGCAGTATTTT	CSVWGPREALISDTQYF
TRBV20-1	many	.	TRBJ2-5	TGCAGTGCTAGTTCGAACTTCGAAGAGACCCAGTACTTC	CSASSNFEETQYF
TRBV12-3/TRBV12-4	many	TRBD1	TRBJ1-1	TGTGCCAGCAGTTTTGGGTCAGGGGGCGAGTGGAACACTGAAGCTTTCTTT	CASSFGSGGEWNTEAFF